Following are 30 T cell receptor beta chains from one sample sequenced in a study of CD8 T cells in Susac syndrome. RNA, at about 0.45 to 1 ug, was reverse transcribed with random hexamers. TCRdb independently ran MiXCR on the immunoSEQ multiplex PCR reads; one entry per CDR3 protein. The sample holds about 120,000 distinct CDR3 sequences, roughly 94% seen once. The sequencing sample was made of CD4+ T cells from PBMCs. These receptors all come from a human donor with multiple sclerosis.

V and J are TRBV5-4 and TRBJ2-1; D unclear. CDR3 length equals 16 residues. Germline V gives CDR1 SGHNT, CDR2 YYREEE (reference sequence). Trimming cost V 4 bases and J 0 bases, with 14 bases left between them. The chain's CDR3 is CASSPTSASSYNEQFF. The CDR3 DNA follows: TGTGCCAGCAGCCCGACCAGCGCCAGCTCCTACAATGAGCAGTTCTTC.

J is TRBJ1-1 and V is TRBV5-1, with D possibly TRBD1 on 5 matching bases. Trimming took 7 bases from V and 0 from J, leaving 13 bases between them. This CDR3 has 14 amino acids. Germline lookup yields CDR1 SGHRS and CDR2 YFSETQ. CDR3 bases: TGCGCCAGCGCAGTAGGGGCCCTGAACACTGAAGCTTTCTTT. Residues: CASAVGALNTEAFF.

The rearrangement uses TRBV18 and TRBJ1-1; D is uncertain. Per germline, CDR1 KGHSH and CDR2 LQKENI. The CDR3 sequence is 13 residues long. V was trimmed by 8 bases and J by 4 bases, leaving 14 bases between them. CDR3 sequence reads: CASVPGFGTEAFF. CDR3 coding DNA: TGTGCCAGCGTACCGGGATTCGGCACTGAAGCTTTCTTT. Looking up the rest from reference TRBV18 and TRBJ1-1 gives the full variable domain: NAGVMQNPRHLVRRRGQEARLRCSPMKGHSHVYWYRQLPEEGLKFMVYLQKENIIDESGMPKERFSAEFPKEGPSILRIQQVVRGDSAAYFCASVPGFGTEAFFGQGTRLTVV.

The V call is TRBV30, the J call TRBJ1-3, with 7 bases identical to TRBD1. The CDR3 consists of 14 residues. Germline assignment: CDR1 GTSNPN and CDR2 SVGIG (reference sequence). The trim removed 1 base at V and 0 bases at J, leaving 0 bases unmatched. CDR3 residues: CAWSGTGSGNTIYF. CDR3 nucleotide sequence: TGTGCCTGGAGTGGGACAGGCTCTGGAAACACCATATATTTT.

The chain uses TRBV18 and TRBJ1-2; D perhaps matches TRBD1 (6 bases). This CDR3 has 16 residues. Germline lookup yields CDR1 KGHSH and CDR2 LQKENI. Trimming took 3 bases from V and 2 from J, leaving 16 bases between them. In DNA, the CDR3 is TGTGCCAGCTCACCGAACGCCGGGGGGCGAAACTATGGCTACACCTTC. Translated: CASSPNAGGRNYGYTF.

The chain employs TRBV5-1 and TRBJ2-2; D is ambiguous. Germline CDR1 and CDR2: SGHRS and YFSETQ. V lost 3 bases to trimming and J lost 0 bases, with 12 bases between them. The CDR3 has 16 amino acids. CDR3 in amino acids: CASSWEKMANTGELFF. The CDR3 nucleotides are TGCGCCAGCAGCTGGGAAAAGATGGCGAACACCGGGGAGCTGTTTTTT.

This sequence joins TRBV20-1 and TRBJ2-1; D possibly corresponds to TRBD2 (6 bases). V dropped 1 base and J dropped 0 bases, with 10 bases sitting between them. CDR1 is DFQATT and CDR2 is SNEGSKA in the germline V gene (reference sequence). There are 15 residues in the CDR3. The CDR3 DNA reads TGCAGTGCTAGAGGGAGGGCCATCTCCTACAATGAGCAGTTCTTC. It codes for CSARGRAISYNEQFF.

CDR3 nucleotide sequence: TGTGCCAGCAGCCCGGGACTAGCGGTGACGGATGATGAGCAGTTCTTC. Protein: CASSPGLAVTDDEQFF. The chain employs TRBV7-9 and TRBJ2-1; TRBD2 agrees at 11 bases. The V gene end was trimmed by 5 bases and the J gene end by 8 bases; junction bases not matched to a gene: 11. Germline V gene sequence: CDR1 SEHNR, CDR2 FQNEAQ (reference sequence). This CDR3 contains 16 residues.

V usage is TRBV12-3 or TRBV12-4 and J usage is TRBJ1-2; D not resolved. The CDR3 totals 14 residues. With 6 bases removed from V and 4 bases from J, the gap between germline ends came to 15 bases. CDR3 in amino acids: CASSLARGIYGYTF. The CDR3 region has the DNA TGTGCCAGCAGCCTAGCCCGAGGGATCTATGGCTACACCTTC.

The rearrangement joins TRBV6-2 or TRBV6-3 to TRBJ1-3; D ambiguous. The CDR3 runs to 14 residues. Deletions cut 0 bases from V and 1 base from J, with 4 bases between. Germline assignment: CDR1 MNHEY and CDR2 SVGEGT. CDR3 nucleotide sequence: TGTGCCAGCAGTTACTCCCCTTCTGGAAACACCATATATTTT. Translation: CASSYSPSGNTIYF.

This chain connects TRBV7-2 to TRBJ2-7; D gene uncertain. This CDR3 is 14 amino acids long. From germline, CDR1 is SGHTA and CDR2 FQGNSA. V gave up 1 base and J gave up 3 bases, with 10 bases separating them. This CDR3 reads CASSLGPPFYEQYF. As DNA, the CDR3 is TGTGCCAGCAGCTTAGGGCCCCCCTTCTACGAGCAGTACTTC.

The genes are TRBV12-3 or TRBV12-4 and TRBJ1-1, with TRBD1 as a possible D gene (5 bases). The CDR3 has 14 residues. V gave up 3 bases and J gave up 6 bases, with 14 bases separating them. The CDR3 DNA reads as TGTGCCAGCAGTTTCCAGGGAGGTTGGGCTGAAGCTTTCTTT. It specifies CASSFQGGWAEAFF.

The chain is built from TRBV4-3 and TRBJ1-2; D is unclear. The CDR3 loop spans 13 amino acids. Deletions cut 0 bases from V and 6 bases from J, with 8 bases between. The V gene's germline CDR1 is LGHNA and CDR2 YSLEER. As DNA, the CDR3 is TGCGCCAGCAGCCAAGATGGAGTGGATGGCTACACCTTC. Amino acid sequence: CASSQDGVDGYTF.

The chain couples TRBV20-1 to TRBJ2-5; D is uncertain. Trimming took 7 bases from V and 2 from J, leaving 14 bases between them. The germline CDR1 and CDR2 sequences are DFQATT and SNEGSKA (reference sequence). This CDR3 has 13 amino acids. This chain's CDR3 is CSGVRIGQETQYF. In DNA, the CDR3 is TGCAGTGGGGTACGGATCGGGCAAGAGACCCAGTACTTC.

The CDR3: CAWSFSGTGTYEQYF. For the CDR3, the DNA is TGTGCCTGGAGTTTCTCCGGGACGGGTACCTACGAGCAGTACTTC. The genes are TRBV30 and TRBJ2-7; D is possibly TRBD1 or TRBD2 (5 bases each). Deletions cut 2 bases from V and 2 bases from J, with 16 bases between. This CDR3 spans 15 amino acids. Germline lookup yields CDR1 GTSNPN and CDR2 SVGIG (reference sequence). Looking up the rest from reference TRBV30 and TRBJ2-7 gives the full variable domain: SQTIHQWPATLVQPVGSPLSLECTVEGTSNPNLYWYRQAAGRGLQLLFYSVGIGQISSEVPQNLSASRPQDRQFILSSKKLLLSDSGFYLCAWSFSGTGTYEQYFGPGTRLTVT.

J is TRBJ1-5 and V is TRBV19; D gene unclear. The CDR3 sequence is 13 residues long. V lost 6 bases to trimming and J lost 5 bases, with 11 bases between them. Looked up from germline, CDR1 is LNHDA and CDR2 is SQIVND (reference sequence). CDR3 residues: CASRLDGYQPQHF. The CDR3 DNA reads TGTGCCAGTAGATTAGACGGATATCAGCCCCAGCATTTT. The entire variable domain, with the rest obtained from reference TRBV19 and TRBJ1-5, is as follows: DGGITQSPKYLFRKEGQNVTLSCEQNLNHDAMYWYRQDPGQGLRLIYYSQIVNDFQKGDIAEGYSVSREKKESFPLTVTSAQKNPTAFYLCASRLDGYQPQHFGDGTRLSIL.

V is TRBV7-2 and J is TRBJ1-2; 9 bases are a match to TRBD1. After removal of 4 bases from V and 2 bases from J, the junction contained 2 bases not matched to a gene. Germline-derived CDR1 and CDR2 are SGHTA and FQGNSA. The CDR3 is made up of 14 amino acids. This CDR3 is CASSSGTGNYGYTF. The CDR3 bases are TGTGCCAGCAGCTCTGGGACAGGGAACTATGGCTACACCTTC.

The chain joins TRBV27 to TRBJ2-7, with 8 bases aligning to TRBD1. The CDR3 is 15 residues long. In germline, CDR1 is MNHEY, CDR2 SMNVEV (reference sequence). With V trimmed by 6 bases and J by 2 bases, 9 bases remained unmatched. The CDR3 here is CASRFTGGIAYEQYF. CDR3 DNA sequence: TGTGCCAGCAGATTTACAGGGGGAATCGCCTACGAGCAGTACTTC.

The gene calls are TRBV5-1 and TRBJ2-7; the D gene is possibly TRBD1 (7 bases). Germline CDR1 is SGHRS and CDR2 is YFSETQ. This CDR3 contains 16 residues. The germline V and J ends were trimmed by 0 bases and 1 base, with 14 bases remaining between them. As DNA, the CDR3 is TGCGCCAGCAGCTTGGCCGCCGCGGGACAGTCCTACGAGCAGTACTTC. It codes for CASSLAAAGQSYEQYF.

The rearrangement uses TRBV30 and TRBJ2-7, with D perhaps matching TRBD1 (5 bases). The V and J ends lost 2 bases and 4 bases respectively, with 15 bases between them. The length of the CDR3 is 14 residues. Per germline, CDR1 GTSNPN and CDR2 SVGIG (reference sequence). The CDR3 region is CAWSLGRVGYEQYF. The DNA of the CDR3 is TGTGCCTGGAGTTTGGGCAGGGTGGGATACGAGCAGTACTTC.

This chain uses TRBV6-1 with TRBJ1-2; D is uncertain. This CDR3 comprises 14 residues. Between the trimmed V and J ends, which lost 1 base and 0 bases, there was a span of 6 bases. CDR1 MNHNS and CDR2 SASEGT come from the germline V gene. The CDR3 coding sequence is TGTGCCAGCAGTGAAGGCGGAGCTAACTATGGCTACACCTTC. As protein: CASSEGGANYGYTF.

This clonotype was seen just once. This chain connects TRBV4-2 to TRBJ2-1; 7 positions match TRBD1. The germline V gene encodes CDR1 LGHNA and CDR2 YNFKEQ. J lost 2 bases, V lost 1 base, and 2 bases had no gene match. The CDR3 consists of 15 residues. CDR3 sequence reads: CASSQGQGAYNEQFF. The CDR3 region has the DNA TGTGCCAGCAGCCAAGGGCAGGGGGCCTACAATGAGCAGTTCTTC.

The chain is built from TRBV7-6 and TRBJ1-3; D is unresolved. Germline CDR1 reads SGHVS; CDR2 reads FNYEAQ. Trimming removed 3 bases at V and 9 bases at J, with 30 bases between. The CDR3 runs to 19 residues. The CDR3 DNA follows: TGTGCCAGCAGCTTCGTCCCGCCTGGTATCTCCCCAAATTCGGGCACCATATATTTT. It translates to CASSFVPPGISPNSGTIYF.

The chain has TRBV2 and TRBJ2-1; 13 nucleotides line up with TRBD2. CDR1 is SNHLY and CDR2 is FYNNEI in the germline V gene. This CDR3 is 15 amino acids long. Trimming removed 6 bases from V and 5 bases from J; junction bases left unmatched: 4. The CDR3, as DNA: TGTGCCAGCAGGTACGGGACTAGCGGGGACAATGAGCAGTTCTTC. As protein: CASRYGTSGDNEQFF.

This clonotype was seen a single time. The chain links TRBV6-1 to TRBJ2-5; D is unclear. This CDR3 comprises 13 residues. Per the germline V gene, CDR1 is MNHNS and CDR2 is SASEGT. Trimming removed 0 bases at V and 2 bases at J, with 4 bases between. The CDR3 region is CASSEAGQETQYF. In DNA, the CDR3 is TGTGCCAGCAGTGAAGCTGGGCAAGAGACCCAGTACTTC.

The J gene is TRBJ1-1, the V gene TRBV7-2; D gene ambiguous. Trimming left V 2 bases short and J 1 base short, with 8 bases between. In germline, CDR1 is SGHTA, CDR2 FQGNSA. There are 14 residues in the CDR3. CDR3: CASSLIGRNTEAFF. Written as DNA, the CDR3 is TGTGCCAGCAGCTTAATCGGAAGGAACACTGAAGCTTTCTTT.

This clonotype was recorded only once. This CDR3 is CASSFNSYGYTF. CDR3 sequence (DNA): TGTGCCAGCAGTTTCAACAGCTATGGCTACACCTTC. The rearrangement links TRBV12-3 or TRBV12-4 to TRBJ1-2; no clear D gene. The CDR3 runs to 12 residues. Trimming stripped 3 bases from V and 4 bases from J, with 6 bases between.

The J gene is TRBJ2-5, the V gene TRBV19, with D maybe TRBD2 (6 bases). This CDR3 is 15 amino acids long. With 5 bases removed from V and 4 bases from J, the gap between germline ends came to 17 bases. Germline loops: CDR1 LNHDA, CDR2 SQIVND (reference sequence). In nucleotides, the CDR3 is TGTGCCAGTAGTTTACCGGGACTGGGGGGAGAGACCCAGTACTTC. Translation gives CASSLPGLGGETQYF.

J is TRBJ1-2 and V is TRBV7-2, with D maybe TRBD1 (5 bases). The CDR3 has 14 residues. CDR1 SGHTA and CDR2 FQGNSA come from the germline V gene. V was shortened by 4 bases and J by 6 bases, with 15 bases between the two germline ends. This CDR3 reads CASSSFGQGDGYTF. CDR3 bases: TGTGCCAGCAGCTCCTTCGGGCAGGGTGATGGCTACACCTTC.

The rearrangement joins TRBV9 to TRBJ1-6, with TRBD1 as a possible D gene (5 bases). Trimming cost V 0 bases and J 13 bases, with 14 bases left between them. CDR3 length equals 14 residues. Germline V gene data show CDR1 as SGDLS and CDR2 as YYNGEE. The CDR3 spells CASSVVGTSSPLHF. The DNA for the CDR3 is TGTGCCAGCAGCGTAGTGGGGACCTCCTCTCCCCTCCACTTT.